This T cell receptor (beta chain) was recovered during a study of T cell repertoires in cytomegalovirus infection. Study-level information: HLA-B-restricted CMV epitopes that are well studied were used alongside recently identified HLA-C-restricted ones. The study, taken as a whole, reports: It was HLA-C-restricted CMV-specific TCR beta clonotypes that dominated the response ex vivo.

Notes on this clonotype: Its target is not known.

This CDR3 spans 17 amino acids. The V segment lost 1 base and the J segment 3 bases; nucleotides outside the gene matches: 11. CDR1 is MGHRA and CDR2 is YSYEKL in the germline V gene. TCRdb re-derived calls from the reads in MiXCR, one entry per CDR3 protein. The sample consists of hundreds of thousands of distinct CDR3 sequences, 32% of them appearing once. The TCR comes from a human donor in good health (CMV status not recorded). Some clones in this sample may be carry-over from other donors' samples. The specimen comprised cultured CD8+ T cells from PBMCs, sampled from culture after CMV antigen stimulation. The chain employs TRBV4-1 and TRBJ1-1; TRBD1 matches at 7 bases. CDR3 region: CASSQVGRGVRDTEAFF. CDR3 coding DNA: TGCGCCAGCAGCCAAGTGGGCAGGGGGGTTCGGGACACTGAAGCTTTCTTT.